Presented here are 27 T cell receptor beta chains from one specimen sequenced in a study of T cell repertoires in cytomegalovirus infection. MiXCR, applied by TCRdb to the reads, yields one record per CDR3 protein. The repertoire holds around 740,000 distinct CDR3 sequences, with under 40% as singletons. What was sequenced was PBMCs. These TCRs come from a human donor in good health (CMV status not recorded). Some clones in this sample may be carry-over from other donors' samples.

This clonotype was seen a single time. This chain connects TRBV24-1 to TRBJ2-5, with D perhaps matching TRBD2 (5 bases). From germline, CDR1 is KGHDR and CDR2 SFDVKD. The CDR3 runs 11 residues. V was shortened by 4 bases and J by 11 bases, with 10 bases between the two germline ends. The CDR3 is CATSDRGAQYF. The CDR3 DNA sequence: TGTGCCACCAGTGACCGGGGTGCGCAGTACTTC.

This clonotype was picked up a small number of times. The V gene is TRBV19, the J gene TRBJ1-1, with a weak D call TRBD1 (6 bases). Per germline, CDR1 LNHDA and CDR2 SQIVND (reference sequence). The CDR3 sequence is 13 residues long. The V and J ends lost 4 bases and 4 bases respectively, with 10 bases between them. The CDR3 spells CASSRYRATEAFF. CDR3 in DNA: TGTGCCAGTAGTAGGTACAGGGCCACTGAAGCTTTCTTT.

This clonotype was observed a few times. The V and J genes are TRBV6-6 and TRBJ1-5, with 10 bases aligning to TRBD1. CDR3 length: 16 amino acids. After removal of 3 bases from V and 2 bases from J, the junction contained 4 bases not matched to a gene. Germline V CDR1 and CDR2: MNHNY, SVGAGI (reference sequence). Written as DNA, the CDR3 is TGTGCCAGCAGTTATCCAGACAGGGGGCGCAATCAGCCCCAGCATTTT. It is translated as CASSYPDRGRNQPQHF.

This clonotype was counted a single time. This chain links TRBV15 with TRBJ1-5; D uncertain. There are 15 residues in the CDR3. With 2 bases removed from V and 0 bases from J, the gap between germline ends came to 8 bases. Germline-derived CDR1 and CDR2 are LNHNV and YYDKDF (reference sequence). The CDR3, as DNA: TGTGCCACCAGCAGATACAGAACTAGCAATCAGCCCCAGCATTTT. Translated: CATSRYRTSNQPQHF.

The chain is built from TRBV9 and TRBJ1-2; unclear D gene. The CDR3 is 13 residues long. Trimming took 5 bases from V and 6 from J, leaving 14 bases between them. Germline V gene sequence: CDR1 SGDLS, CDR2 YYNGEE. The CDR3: CASSFGQSDGYTF. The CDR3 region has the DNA TGTGCCAGCAGTTTCGGTCAATCGGATGGCTACACCTTC.

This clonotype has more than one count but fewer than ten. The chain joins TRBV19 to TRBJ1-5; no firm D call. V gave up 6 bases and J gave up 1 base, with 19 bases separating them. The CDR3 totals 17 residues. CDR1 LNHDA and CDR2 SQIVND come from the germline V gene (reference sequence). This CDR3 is CASRTSGSVGSNQPQHF. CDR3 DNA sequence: TGTGCCAGTAGGACTTCCGGGAGCGTGGGAAGCAATCAGCCCCAGCATTTT.

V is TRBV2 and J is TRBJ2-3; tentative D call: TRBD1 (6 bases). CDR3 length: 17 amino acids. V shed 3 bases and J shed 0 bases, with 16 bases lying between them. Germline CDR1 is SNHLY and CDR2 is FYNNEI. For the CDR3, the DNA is TGTGCCAGCAGTGATTCGTTAGCAGGGGCCAGCACAGATACGCAGTATTTT. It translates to CASSDSLAGASTDTQYF.

Written as DNA, the CDR3 is TGTGCCAGCAGCCCGCCGATAGGGGCCAACGTCCTGACTTTC. Its translation is CASSPPIGANVLTF. This chain uses TRBV5-6 with TRBJ2-6; no clear D. The V and J ends lost 4 bases and 4 bases respectively, with 9 bases between them. CDR1 and CDR2 (germline): SGHDT, YYEEEE. This CDR3 region has 14 residues.

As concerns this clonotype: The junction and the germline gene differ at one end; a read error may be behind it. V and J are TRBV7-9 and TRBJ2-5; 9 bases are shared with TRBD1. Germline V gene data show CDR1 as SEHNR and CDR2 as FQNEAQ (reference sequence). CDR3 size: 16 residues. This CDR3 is CASSLRNRGPQETKYF. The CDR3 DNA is TGTGCCAGCAGCTTAAGGAACAGGGGGCCTCAAGAGACCAAGTACTTC.

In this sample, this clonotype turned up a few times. CDR3 sequence reads: CASSLEKSRDEQYF. Written as DNA, the CDR3 is TGTGCCAGCAGCTTAGAGAAAAGTCGAGACGAGCAGTACTTC. The chain combines TRBV11-2 with TRBJ2-7; D is undetermined. Per the germline V gene, CDR1 is SGHAT and CDR2 is FQNNGV. V lost 0 bases to trimming and J lost 5 bases, with 11 bases between them. The length of the CDR3 is 14 residues.

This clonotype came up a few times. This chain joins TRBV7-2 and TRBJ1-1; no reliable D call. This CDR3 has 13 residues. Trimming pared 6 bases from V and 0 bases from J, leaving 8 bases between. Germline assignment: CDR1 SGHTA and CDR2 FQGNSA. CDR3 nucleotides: TGTGCCAGCAGTAGAATGATGAACACTGAAGCTTTCTTT. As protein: CASSRMMNTEAFF.

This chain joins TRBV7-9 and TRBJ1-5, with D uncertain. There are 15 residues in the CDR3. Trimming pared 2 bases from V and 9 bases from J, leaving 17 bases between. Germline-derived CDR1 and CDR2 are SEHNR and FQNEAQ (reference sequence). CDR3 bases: TGTGCCAGCAGCTTAATCGGTCGGGTGGTGATGCCCCAGCATTTT. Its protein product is CASSLIGRVVMPQHF.

This CDR3 is CASSQEVRAQGYTF. CDR3 nucleotides: TGCGCCAGCAGCCAAGAAGTCCGGGCACAGGGCTACACCTTC. The gene calls are TRBV4-1 and TRBJ1-2; no firm D call. The CDR3 contains 14 residues. In germline, CDR1 is MGHRA, CDR2 YSYEKL. Trimming left V 0 bases short and J 8 bases short, with 13 bases between.

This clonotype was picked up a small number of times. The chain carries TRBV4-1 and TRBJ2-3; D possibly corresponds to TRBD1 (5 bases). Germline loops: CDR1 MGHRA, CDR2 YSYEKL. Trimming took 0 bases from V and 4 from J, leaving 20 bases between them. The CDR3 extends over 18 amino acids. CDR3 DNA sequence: TGCGCCAGCAGCCAAGATGGGCCCCGACAGCTACGTGCAGATACGCAGTATTTT. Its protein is CASSQDGPRQLRADTQYF.

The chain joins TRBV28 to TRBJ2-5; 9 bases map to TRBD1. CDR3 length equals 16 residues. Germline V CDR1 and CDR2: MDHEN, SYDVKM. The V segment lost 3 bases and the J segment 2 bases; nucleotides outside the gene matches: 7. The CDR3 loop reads CASSLRETGGQETQYF. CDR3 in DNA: TGTGCCAGCAGTTTGCGGGAGACAGGGGGGCAAGAGACCCAGTACTTC.

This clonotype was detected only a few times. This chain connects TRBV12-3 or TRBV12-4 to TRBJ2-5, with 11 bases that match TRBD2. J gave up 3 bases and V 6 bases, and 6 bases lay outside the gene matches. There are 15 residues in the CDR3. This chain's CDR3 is CASRQPGLAEETQYF. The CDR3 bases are TGTGCCAGCAGGCAACCGGGACTAGCGGAAGAGACCCAGTACTTC.

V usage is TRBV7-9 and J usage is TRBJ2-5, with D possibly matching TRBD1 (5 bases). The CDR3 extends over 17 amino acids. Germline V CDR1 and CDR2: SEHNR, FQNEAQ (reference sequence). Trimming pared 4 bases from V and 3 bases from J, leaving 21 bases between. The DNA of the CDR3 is TGTGCCAGCAGCTCACCTAGGACAACGAGCTTTAAAGAGACCCAGTACTTC. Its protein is CASSSPRTTSFKETQYF.

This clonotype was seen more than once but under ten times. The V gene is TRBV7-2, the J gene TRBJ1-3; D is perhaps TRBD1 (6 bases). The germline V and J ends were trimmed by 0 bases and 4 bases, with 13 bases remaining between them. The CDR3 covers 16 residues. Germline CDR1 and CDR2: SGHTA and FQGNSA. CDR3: CASSLALGAAGNTIYF. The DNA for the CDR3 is TGTGCCAGCAGCTTAGCGCTGGGGGCGGCAGGAAACACCATATATTTT. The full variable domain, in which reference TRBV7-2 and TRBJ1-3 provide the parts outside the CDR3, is GAGVSQSPSNKVTEKGKDVELRCDPISGHTALYWYRQSLGQGLEFLIYFQGNSAPDKSGLPSDRFSAERTGGSVSTLTIQRTQQEDSAVYLCASSLALGAAGNTIYFGEGSWLTVV.

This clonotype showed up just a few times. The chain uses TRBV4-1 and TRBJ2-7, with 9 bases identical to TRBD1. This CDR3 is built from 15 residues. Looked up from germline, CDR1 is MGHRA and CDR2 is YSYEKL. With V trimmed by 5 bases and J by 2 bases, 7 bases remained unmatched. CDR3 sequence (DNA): TGCGCCAGCAGCGAACGACAGGGGGAGACCTACGAGCAGTACTTC. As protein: CASSERQGETYEQYF.

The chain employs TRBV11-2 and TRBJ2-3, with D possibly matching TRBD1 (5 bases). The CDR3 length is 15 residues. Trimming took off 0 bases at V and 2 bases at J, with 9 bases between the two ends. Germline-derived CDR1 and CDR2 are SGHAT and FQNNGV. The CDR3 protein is CASSLDWGHTDTQYF. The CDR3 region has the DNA TGTGCCAGCAGCTTAGATTGGGGCCACACAGATACGCAGTATTTT.

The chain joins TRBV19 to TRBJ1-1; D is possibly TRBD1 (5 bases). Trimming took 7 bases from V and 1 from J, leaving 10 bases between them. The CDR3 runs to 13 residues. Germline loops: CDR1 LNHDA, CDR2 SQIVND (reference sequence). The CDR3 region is CASKEGPNTEAFF. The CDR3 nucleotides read TGTGCCAGTAAAGAGGGGCCGAACACTGAAGCTTTCTTT.

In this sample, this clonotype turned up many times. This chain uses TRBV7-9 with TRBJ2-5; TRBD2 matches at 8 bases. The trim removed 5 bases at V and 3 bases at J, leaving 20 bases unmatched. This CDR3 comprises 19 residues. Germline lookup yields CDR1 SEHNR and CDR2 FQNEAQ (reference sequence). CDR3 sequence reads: CASSTRSGSSQSAKETQYF. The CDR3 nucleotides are TGTGCCAGCAGCACTCGCAGCGGGAGTAGTCAGTCTGCTAAAGAGACCCAGTACTTC.

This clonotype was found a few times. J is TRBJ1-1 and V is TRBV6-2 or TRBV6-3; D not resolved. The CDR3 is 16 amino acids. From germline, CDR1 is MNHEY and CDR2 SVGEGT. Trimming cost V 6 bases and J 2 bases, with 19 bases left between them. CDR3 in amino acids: CASRNREWQQNTEAFF. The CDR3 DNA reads TGTGCCAGCAGAAACCGAGAGTGGCAGCAAAACACTGAAGCTTTCTTT.

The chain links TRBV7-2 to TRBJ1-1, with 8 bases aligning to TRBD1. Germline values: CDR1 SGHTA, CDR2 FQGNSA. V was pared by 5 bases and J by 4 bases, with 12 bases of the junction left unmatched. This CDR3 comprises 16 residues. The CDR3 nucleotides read TGTGCCAGCAGCAAAGATCCTTTCAGGGGGCTCACTGAAGCTTTCTTT. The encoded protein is CASSKDPFRGLTEAFF. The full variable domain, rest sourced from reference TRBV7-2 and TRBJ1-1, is GAGVSQSPSNKVTEKGKDVELRCDPISGHTALYWYRQSLGQGLEFLIYFQGNSAPDKSGLPSDRFSAERTGGSVSTLTIQRTQQEDSAVYLCASSKDPFRGLTEAFFGQGTRLTVV.

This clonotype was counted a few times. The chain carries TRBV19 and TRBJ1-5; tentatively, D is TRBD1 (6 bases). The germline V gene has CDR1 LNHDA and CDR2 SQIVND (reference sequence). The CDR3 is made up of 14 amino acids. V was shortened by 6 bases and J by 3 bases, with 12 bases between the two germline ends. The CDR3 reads CASRLTGTNQPQHF. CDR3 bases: TGTGCCAGTAGGTTAACAGGGACCAATCAGCCCCAGCATTTT.

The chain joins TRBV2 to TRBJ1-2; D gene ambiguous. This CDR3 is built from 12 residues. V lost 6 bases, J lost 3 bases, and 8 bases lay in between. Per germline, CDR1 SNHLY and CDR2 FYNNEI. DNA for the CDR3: TGTGCCAGCAGGATCGGCGACTATGGCTACACCTTC. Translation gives CASRIGDYGYTF. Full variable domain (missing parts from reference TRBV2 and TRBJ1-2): EPEVTQTPSHQVTQMGQEVILRCVPISNHLYFYWYRQILGQKVEFLVSFYNNEISEKSEIFDDQFSVERPDGSNFTLKIRSTKLEDSAMYFCASRIGDYGYTFGSGTRLTVV.

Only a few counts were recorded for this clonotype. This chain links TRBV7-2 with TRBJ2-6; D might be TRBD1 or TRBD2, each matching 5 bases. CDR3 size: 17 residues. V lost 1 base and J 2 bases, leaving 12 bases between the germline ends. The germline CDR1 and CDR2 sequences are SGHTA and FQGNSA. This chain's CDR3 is CASSLVGVSTGANVLTF. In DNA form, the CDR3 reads TGTGCCAGCAGCTTAGTGGGGGTGTCAACTGGGGCCAACGTCCTGACTTTC.